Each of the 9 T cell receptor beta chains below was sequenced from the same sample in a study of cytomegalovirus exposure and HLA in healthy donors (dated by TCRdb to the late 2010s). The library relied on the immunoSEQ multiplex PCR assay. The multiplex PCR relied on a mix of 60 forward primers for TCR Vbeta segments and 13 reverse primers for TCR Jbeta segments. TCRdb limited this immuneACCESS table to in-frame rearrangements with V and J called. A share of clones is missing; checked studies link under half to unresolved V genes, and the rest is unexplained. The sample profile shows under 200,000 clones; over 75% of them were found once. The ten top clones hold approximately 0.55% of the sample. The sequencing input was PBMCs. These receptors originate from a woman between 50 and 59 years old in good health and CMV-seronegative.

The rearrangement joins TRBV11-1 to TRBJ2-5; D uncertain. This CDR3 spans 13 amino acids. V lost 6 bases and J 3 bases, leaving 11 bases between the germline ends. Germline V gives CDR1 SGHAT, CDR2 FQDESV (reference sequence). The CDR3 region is CASSISPEETQYF. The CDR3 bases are TGTGCCAGCAGTATTAGTCCTGAAGAGACCCAGTACTTC.

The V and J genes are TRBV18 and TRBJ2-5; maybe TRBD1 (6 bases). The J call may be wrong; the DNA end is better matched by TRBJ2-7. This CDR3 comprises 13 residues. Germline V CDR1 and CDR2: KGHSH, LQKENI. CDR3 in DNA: TGTGCCAGCTCACCAACACAGGGCAACGAGCAGTACTTC. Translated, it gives CASSPTQGNEQYF.

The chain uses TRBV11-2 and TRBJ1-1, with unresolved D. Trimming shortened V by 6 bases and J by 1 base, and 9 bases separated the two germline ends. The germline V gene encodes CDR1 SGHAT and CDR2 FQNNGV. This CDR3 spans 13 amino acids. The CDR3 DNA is TGTGCCAGCAGACGAACTTCGAACACTGAAGCTTTCTTT. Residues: CASRRTSNTEAFF.

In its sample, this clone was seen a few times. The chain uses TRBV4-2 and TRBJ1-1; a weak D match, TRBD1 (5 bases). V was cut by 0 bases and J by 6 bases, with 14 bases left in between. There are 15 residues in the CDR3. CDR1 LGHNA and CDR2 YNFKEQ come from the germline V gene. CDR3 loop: CASSQEAGGFPEAFF. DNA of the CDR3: TGTGCCAGCAGCCAAGAAGCCGGGGGGTTTCCTGAAGCTTTCTTT.

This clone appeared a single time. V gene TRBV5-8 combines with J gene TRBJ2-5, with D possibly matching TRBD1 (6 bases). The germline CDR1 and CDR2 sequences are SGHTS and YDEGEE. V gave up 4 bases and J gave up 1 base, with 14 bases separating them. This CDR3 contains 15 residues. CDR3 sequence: CASSPRGYSQETQYF. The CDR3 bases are TGTGCCAGCAGCCCGAGGGGGTACTCCCAAGAGACCCAGTACTTC.

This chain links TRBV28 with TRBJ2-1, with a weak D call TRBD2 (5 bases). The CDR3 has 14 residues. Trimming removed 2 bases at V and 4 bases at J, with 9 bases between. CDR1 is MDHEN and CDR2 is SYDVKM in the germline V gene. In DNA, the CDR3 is TGTGCCAGCAGTTTAATGACTACGTACAATGAGCAGTTCTTC. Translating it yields CASSLMTTYNEQFF.

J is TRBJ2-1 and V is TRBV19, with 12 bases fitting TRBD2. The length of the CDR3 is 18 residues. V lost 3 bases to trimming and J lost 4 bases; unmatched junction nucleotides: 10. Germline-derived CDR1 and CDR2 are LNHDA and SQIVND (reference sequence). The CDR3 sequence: CASSISLAGGVEYNEQFF. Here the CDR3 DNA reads TGTGCCAGTAGTATTAGTCTAGCGGGAGGGGTCGAATACAATGAGCAGTTCTTC.

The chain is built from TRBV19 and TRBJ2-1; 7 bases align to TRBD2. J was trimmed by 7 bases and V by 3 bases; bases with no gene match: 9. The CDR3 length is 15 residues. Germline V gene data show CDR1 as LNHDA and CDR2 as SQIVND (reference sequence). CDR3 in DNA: TGTGCCAGTAGTATTTCGGGGAGGGCGGGGAATGAGCAGTTCTTC. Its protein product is CASSISGRAGNEQFF.

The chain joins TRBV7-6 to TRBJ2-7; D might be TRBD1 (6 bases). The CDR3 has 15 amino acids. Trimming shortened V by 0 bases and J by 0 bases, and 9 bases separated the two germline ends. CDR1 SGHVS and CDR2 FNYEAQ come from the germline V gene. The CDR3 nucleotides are TGTGCCAGCAGCTTAGCCTCGGACAGCTCCTACGAGCAGTACTTC. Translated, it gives CASSLASDSSYEQYF.